This T cell receptor beta chain was recorded in a study of regulatory T cells in long-lasting Graves disease. Arm-PCR of CDR3 regions and iRepertoire HTBI primers were the basis on which TCR beta libraries were built. Under the authors' procedure: Sequenced samples collectively carried around 60 TRBV and 14 TRBJ segments. TCRdb re-called the multiplex PCR reads with MiXCR, one entry per CDR3 protein. The V and J calls were not made by the authors but by TCRdb's processing. The sample carries hundreds of thousands of distinct CDR3 sequences, 15% to 20% recorded once. This clonotype was seen a handful of times. CDR1 MGHDK and CDR2 SYGVNS come from the germline V gene. Germline trimming cut 4 bases from V and 1 base from J; bases unmatched to any gene: 6. This CDR3 has 16 residues. Time point indicated: newly diagnosed GD, antithyroid drugs for less than 3 months. Making the TCR library involved RNA that had been extracted from PBMCs.

The same data also went into a second study, on T cells in Graves' hyperthyroidism and ophthalmopathy.

The sequences come from peripheral blood mononuclear cells (PBMCs), collected at new diagnosis, from a patient treated with antithyroid drugs. The receptor was derived from a woman in her forties or fifties with Graves disease. This chain joins TRBV25-1 and TRBJ2-3; 9 nucleotides agree with TRBD2. This CDR3 reads CASSGLQRGGTDTQYF. As DNA, the CDR3 is TGTGCCAGCAGTGGGCTCCAGCGGGGGGGCACAGATACGCAGTATTTT.